Listed below are T cell receptor beta chains from one sample, sequenced in a study of T cell responses to AZD1222 COVID-19 vaccine. Profiled with immunoSEQ multiplex PCR; TCRdb holds only in-frame clones, not every one. The sample lists fewer than 200,000 clones; roughly 90% were seen once. The sequenced sample was peripheral blood, obtained 28 days after the second AZD1222 dose. These receptors were collected from an adult who received the AZD1222 COVID-19 vaccine. Both conserved end residues are trimmed from each CDR3. Each record gives: V gene, J gene, D gene, clone size, CDR3 protein. D genes are given only for firm matches. Clone size is not always given. Where it is, it says once, few, many or a class for expanded clones.

v_gene: TRBV14
j_gene: TRBJ2-7
d_gene: NA
abundance: NA
CDR3aa: ASSQRRGGMDHSYEQY

v_gene: TRBV2
j_gene: TRBJ1-5
d_gene: NA
abundance: NA
CDR3aa: ASSDRVQGQPQH

v_gene: TRBV4-1
j_gene: TRBJ2-7
d_gene: NA
abundance: NA
CDR3aa: ASSQAGAYEQY

v_gene: TRBV15
j_gene: TRBJ1-2
d_gene: NA
abundance: NA
CDR3aa: ATSRGYGYT

v_gene: TRBV12-3/TRBV12-4
j_gene: TRBJ2-7
d_gene: TRBD1
abundance: NA
CDR3aa: ASSPGQVYEQY

v_gene: TRBV5-8
j_gene: TRBJ1-5
d_gene: TRBD1
abundance: NA
CDR3aa: ASSADRGILSNQPQH

v_gene: TRBV5-4
j_gene: TRBJ2-7
d_gene: NA
abundance: NA
CDR3aa: ASSLGTDYEQY

v_gene: TRBV30
j_gene: TRBJ1-1
d_gene: NA
abundance: NA
CDR3aa: ACQLGGDTEAF

v_gene: TRBV6-5
j_gene: TRBJ2-7
d_gene: NA
abundance: once
CDR3aa: ASSLRHLYEQY

v_gene: TRBV9
j_gene: TRBJ2-2
d_gene: NA
abundance: NA
CDR3aa: ASRKNTGELF

v_gene: TRBV3-1/TRBV3-2
j_gene: TRBJ1-4
d_gene: TRBD1
abundance: NA
CDR3aa: ASSLKPTGLNEKLF

v_gene: TRBV11-3
j_gene: TRBJ2-3
d_gene: NA
abundance: NA
CDR3aa: ASSPRGADTQY

v_gene: TRBV12-3/TRBV12-4
j_gene: TRBJ1-5
d_gene: NA
abundance: NA
CDR3aa: ASSPREVSDQH

v_gene: TRBV5-1
j_gene: TRBJ1-2
d_gene: NA
abundance: NA
CDR3aa: ASSASGGVGGYT

v_gene: TRBV29-1
j_gene: TRBJ2-7
d_gene: TRBD2
abundance: NA
CDR3aa: SVEDGAGGRNEQY